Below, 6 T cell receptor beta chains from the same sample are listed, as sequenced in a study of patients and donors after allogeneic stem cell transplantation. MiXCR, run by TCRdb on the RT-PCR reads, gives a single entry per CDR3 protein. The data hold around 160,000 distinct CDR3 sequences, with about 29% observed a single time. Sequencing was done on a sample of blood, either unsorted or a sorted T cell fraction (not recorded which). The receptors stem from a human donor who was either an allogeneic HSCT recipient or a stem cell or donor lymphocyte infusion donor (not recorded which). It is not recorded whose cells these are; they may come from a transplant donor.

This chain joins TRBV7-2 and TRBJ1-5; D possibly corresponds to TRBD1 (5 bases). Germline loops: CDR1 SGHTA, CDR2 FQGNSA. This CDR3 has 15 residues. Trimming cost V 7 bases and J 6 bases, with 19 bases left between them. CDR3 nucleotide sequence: TGTGCCAGCACCCCACCCGGGGGACCGGGTCAGCCCCAGCATTTT. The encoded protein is CASTPPGGPGQPQHF.

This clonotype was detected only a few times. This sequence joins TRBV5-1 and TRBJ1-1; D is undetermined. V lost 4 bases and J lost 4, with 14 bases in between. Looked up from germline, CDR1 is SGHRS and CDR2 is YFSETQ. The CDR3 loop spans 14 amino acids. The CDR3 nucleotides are TGCGCCAGCAGCCCCGAAAATTCGGGCACTGAAGCTTTCTTT. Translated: CASSPENSGTEAFF.

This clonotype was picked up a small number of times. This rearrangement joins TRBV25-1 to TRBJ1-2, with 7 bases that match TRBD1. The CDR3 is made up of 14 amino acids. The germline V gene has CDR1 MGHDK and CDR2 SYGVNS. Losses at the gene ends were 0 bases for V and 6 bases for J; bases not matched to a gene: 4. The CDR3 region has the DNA TGTGCCAGCAGTGAATATACAGGGGCGGATGGCTACACCTTC. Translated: CASSEYTGADGYTF.

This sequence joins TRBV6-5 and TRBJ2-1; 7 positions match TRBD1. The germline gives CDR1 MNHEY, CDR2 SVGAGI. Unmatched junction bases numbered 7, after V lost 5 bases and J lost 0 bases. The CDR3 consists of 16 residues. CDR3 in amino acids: CASSRLTGTSYNEQFF. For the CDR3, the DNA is TGTGCCAGCAGTCGATTGACAGGGACCTCCTACAATGAGCAGTTCTTC.

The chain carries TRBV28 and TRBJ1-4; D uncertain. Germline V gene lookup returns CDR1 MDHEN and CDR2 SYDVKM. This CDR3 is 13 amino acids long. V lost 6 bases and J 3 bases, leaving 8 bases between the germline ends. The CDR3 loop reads CASRGIANEKLFF. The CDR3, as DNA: TGTGCCAGCAGGGGGATTGCTAATGAAAAACTGTTTTTT. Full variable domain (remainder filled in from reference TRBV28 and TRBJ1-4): DVKVTQSSRYLVKRTGEKVFLECVQDMDHENMFWYRQDPGLGLRLIYFSYDVKMKEKGDIPEGYSVSREKKERFSLILESASTNQTSMYLCASRGIANEKLFFGSGTQLSVL.

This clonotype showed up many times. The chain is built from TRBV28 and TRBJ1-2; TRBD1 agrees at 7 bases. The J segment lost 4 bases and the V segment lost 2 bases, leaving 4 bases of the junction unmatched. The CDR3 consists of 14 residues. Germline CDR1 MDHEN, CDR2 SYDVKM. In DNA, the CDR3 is TGTGCCAGCAGTTTAGTCGGACAGGCCTATGGCTACACCTTC. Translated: CASSLVGQAYGYTF.